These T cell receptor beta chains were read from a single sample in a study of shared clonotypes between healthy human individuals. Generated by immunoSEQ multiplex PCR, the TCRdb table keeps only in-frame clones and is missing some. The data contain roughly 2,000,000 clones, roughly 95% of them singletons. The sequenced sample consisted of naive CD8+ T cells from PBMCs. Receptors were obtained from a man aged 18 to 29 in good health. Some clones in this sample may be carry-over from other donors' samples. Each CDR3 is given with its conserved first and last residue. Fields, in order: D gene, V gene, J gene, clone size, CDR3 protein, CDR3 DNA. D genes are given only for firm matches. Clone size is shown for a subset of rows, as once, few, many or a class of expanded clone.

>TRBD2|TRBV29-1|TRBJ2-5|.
CSVWGGETQYF
TGCAGCGTATGGGGGGGAGAGACCCAGTACTTC
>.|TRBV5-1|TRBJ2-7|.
CASSLAVSGFEQYF
TGCGCCAGCAGCTTGGCCGTGTCCGGGTTCGAGCAGTACTTC
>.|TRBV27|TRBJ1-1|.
CASSLGGMLNTEAFF
TGTGCCAGCAGTTTAGGTGGGATGCTGAACACTGAAGCTTTCTTT
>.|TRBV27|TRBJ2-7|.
CASSPQEPGYEQYF
TGTGCCAGCAGTCCCCAGGAGCCGGGCTACGAGCAGTACTTC
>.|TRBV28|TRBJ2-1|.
CASSPDGVARRNEQFF
TGTGCCAGCAGCCCCGACGGGGTAGCTAGAAGGAATGAGCAGTTCTTC
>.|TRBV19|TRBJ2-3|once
CASASRSTDTQYF
TGTGCCAGCGCTTCGCGCAGCACAGATACGCAGTATTTT
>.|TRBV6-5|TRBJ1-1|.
CASSYSRQPMNTEAFF
TGTGCCAGCAGTTACTCGAGACAGCCGATGAACACTGAAGCTTTCTTT
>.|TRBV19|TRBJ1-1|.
CASSIAAGFIAEAFF
TGTGCCAGTAGTATAGCGGCAGGTTTTATCGCTGAAGCTTTCTTT
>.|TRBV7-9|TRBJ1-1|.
CASTFPALGTEAFF
TGTGCCAGCACCTTTCCGGCCTTGGGCACTGAAGCTTTCTTT
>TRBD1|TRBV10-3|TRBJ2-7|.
CATLTPGQPMDEQYF
TGTGCCACCCTAACTCCGGGACAGCCTATGGACGAGCAGTACTTC
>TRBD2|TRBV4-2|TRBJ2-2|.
CASSQVVPVGGRAPIGELFF
TGTGCCAGCAGCCAAGTAGTTCCGGTAGGCGGGAGGGCCCCGATCGGGGAGCTGTTTTTT
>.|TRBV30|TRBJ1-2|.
CAWSGVGRNGYTF
TGTGCCTGGAGTGGGGTGGGCCGCAATGGCTACACCTTC
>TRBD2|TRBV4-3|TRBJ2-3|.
CASTHEIGRVSYTDTQYF
TGCGCCAGCACGCATGAGATCGGGAGGGTCTCTTACACAGATACGCAGTATTTT
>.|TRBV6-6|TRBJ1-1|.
CASTSSAGGAEAFF
TGTGCCAGCACCTCATCCGCCGGAGGGGCTGAAGCTTTCTTT
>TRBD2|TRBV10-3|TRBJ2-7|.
CAISDSSSGEQYF
TGTGCCATCAGTGACTCCTCTAGCGGCGAGCAGTACTTC
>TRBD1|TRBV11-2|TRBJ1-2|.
CASSPDRGRRYTF
TGTGCCAGCAGCCCAGACAGGGGACGTCGCTACACCTTC
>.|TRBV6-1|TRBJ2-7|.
CASSEAQGVEQYF
TGTGCCAGCAGTGAAGCGCAGGGTGTGGAGCAGTACTTC
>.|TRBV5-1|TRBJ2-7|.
CASSLALGVHYEQYF
TGCGCCAGCAGCTTGGCCTTAGGGGTTCACTACGAGCAGTACTTC
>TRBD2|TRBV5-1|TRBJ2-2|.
CASTPLGTSGETGELFF
TGCGCCAGCACCCCCCTGGGGACTAGCGGGGAGACCGGGGAGCTGTTTTTT
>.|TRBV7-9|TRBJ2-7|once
CASSPERERAYEQYF
TGTGCCAGCAGCCCTGAGAGGGAGCGGGCCTACGAGCAGTACTTC
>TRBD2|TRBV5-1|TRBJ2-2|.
CASRREASGMNTGELFF
TGCGCCAGCAGGAGGGAAGCTAGCGGGATGAACACCGGGGAGCTGTTTTTT
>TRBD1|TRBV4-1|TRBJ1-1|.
CASSHSRGGTEAFF
TGCGCCAGCAGCCATTCCAGGGGGGGGACTGAAGCTTTCTTT
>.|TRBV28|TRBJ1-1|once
CASSFLGGMNTEAFF
TGTGCCAGCAGTTTTCTCGGGGGCATGAACACTGAAGCTTTCTTT